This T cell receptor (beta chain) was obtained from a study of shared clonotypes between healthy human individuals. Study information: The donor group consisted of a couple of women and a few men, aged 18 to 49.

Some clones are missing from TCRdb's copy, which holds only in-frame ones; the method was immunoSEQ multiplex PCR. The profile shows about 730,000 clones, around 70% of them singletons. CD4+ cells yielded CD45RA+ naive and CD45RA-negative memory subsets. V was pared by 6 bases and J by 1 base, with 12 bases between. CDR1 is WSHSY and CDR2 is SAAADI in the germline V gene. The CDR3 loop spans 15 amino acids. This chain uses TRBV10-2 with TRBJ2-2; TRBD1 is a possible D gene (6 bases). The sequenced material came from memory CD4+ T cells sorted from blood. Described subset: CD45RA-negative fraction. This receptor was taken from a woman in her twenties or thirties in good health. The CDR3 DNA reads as TGCGCCAGCAGGCCCCGGGACATGAACACCGGGGAGCTGTTTTTT. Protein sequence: CASRPRDMNTGELFF.